This is a list of T cell receptor beta chains from one sample in a study of cytomegalovirus exposure and HLA in healthy donors. Assay: immunoSEQ multiplex PCR; the TCRdb copy retains only in-frame clones and omits some. This table has over 100,000 clones, around 75% appearing once. Specimen: PBMCs. All receptors come from a woman younger than 45 in good health and CMV-seronegative. Both conserved end residues are part of each CDR3. A D gene is named only where the DNA matches it firmly. Size values are once, few and many counts, or a class for expanded clones, and some rows have none.

.	TRBV6-5	15	TRBJ2-4	TRBD2	CASSYSSREGNIQYF	TGTGCCAGCAGTTACTCTTCGAGGGAGGGAAACATTCAGTACTTC
.	TRBV6-5	15	TRBJ1-1	.	CASSARAGEGTEAFF	TGTGCCAGCAGTGCGAGGGCAGGGGAGGGAACTGAAGCTTTCTTT
.	TRBV2	14	TRBJ1-5	TRBD1	CASRGQGGNQPQHF	TGTGCCAGCAGGGGACAGGGTGGCAATCAGCCCCAGCATTTT
.	TRBV6-1	17	TRBJ1-5	TRBD1	CASSEYGGQVVNQPQHF	TGTGCCAGCAGTGAATACGGGGGACAGGTCGTGAATCAGCCCCAGCATTTT
.	TRBV11-1	15	TRBJ1-1	.	CASSLVAGVNTEAFF	TGTGCCAGCAGCTTAGTAGCGGGAGTTAACACTGAAGCTTTCTTT
.	TRBV7-8	13	TRBJ2-2	.	CASSLSLTGELFF	TGTGCCAGCAGCTTATCGTTGACCGGGGAGCTGTTTTTT
.	TRBV6-5	15	TRBJ2-3	TRBD2	CASSLAGDPTDTQYF	TGTGCCAGCAGTCTAGCGGGAGACCCCACAGATACGCAGTATTTT
.	TRBV18	13	TRBJ2-5	.	CASSLLGGETQYF	TGTGCCAGCTCACTACTAGGCGGCGAGACCCAGTACTTC
.	TRBV30	11	TRBJ2-3	.	CASSVADTQYF	TGTGCCAGTTCGGTGGCAGATACGCAGTATTTT
few	TRBV7-9	16	TRBJ1-1	TRBD1	CASSLNDRELNTEAFF	TGTGCCAGCAGCTTAAACGACAGGGAACTTAACACTGAAGCTTTCTTT
.	TRBV7-9	13	TRBJ1-1	.	CASSTQGNTEAFF	TGTGCCAGCAGCACACAGGGGAACACTGAAGCTTTCTTT
.	TRBV29-1	12	TRBJ1-1	.	CSAQGLNTEAFF	TGCAGCGCGCAGGGCCTGAACACTGAAGCTTTCTTT
.	TRBV28	12	TRBJ1-2	.	CASSAPGGGYTF	TGTGCCAGCAGTGCTCCCGGGGGAGGCTACACCTTC
few	TRBV5-1	15	TRBJ2-7	.	CASSFSGESSYEQYF	TGCGCCAGCAGCTTTAGCGGTGAAAGCTCCTACGAGCAGTACTTC
.	TRBV7-6	17	TRBJ2-1	.	CATQGAAGLSSYNEQFF	TGTGCCACTCAGGGCGCTGCGGGACTCAGCTCCTACAATGAGCAGTTCTTC
.	TRBV7-3	12	TRBJ1-2	.	CASSLTGVGYTF	TGTGCCAGCAGCTTAACCGGTGTAGGCTACACCTTC
.	TRBV2	15	TRBJ1-5	TRBD1	CASSVTGTGVQPQHF	TGTGCCAGCAGCGTCACCGGGACAGGGGTTCAGCCCCAGCATTTT
.	TRBV5-6	14	TRBJ2-7	.	CASSLSGKEYEQYF	TGTGCCAGCAGCTTGTCAGGGAAGGAATACGAGCAGTACTTC
.	TRBV6-1	15	TRBJ1-5	TRBD1	CAAKWGQGDNQPQHF	TGTGCCGCGAAGTGGGGACAGGGGGACAATCAGCCCCAGCATTTT
.	TRBV7-2	16	TRBJ2-2	TRBD2	CASSLAQRGNTGELFF	TGTGCCAGCAGCTTAGCGCAGCGGGGGAACACCGGGGAGCTGTTTTTT
.	TRBV30	14	TRBJ2-7	TRBD2	CAWSPGTSTYEQYF	TGTGCCTGGAGTCCCGGGACTAGCACCTACGAGCAGTACTTC
few	TRBV7-9	16	TRBJ1-1	TRBD1	CASSQGTGYMNTEAFF	TGTGCCAGCAGCCAAGGGACAGGGTACATGAACACTGAAGCTTTCTTT
.	TRBV2	14	TRBJ1-4	.	CASRETSTNEKLFF	TGTGCCAGCCGCGAGACTTCAACTAATGAAAAACTGTTTTTT
.	TRBV7-8	18	TRBJ1-1	TRBD1	CASSSIGTGGFMNTEAFF	TGTGCCAGCAGCTCTATTGGTACAGGGGGATTTATGAACACTGAAGCTTTCTTT
.	TRBV27	14	TRBJ2-7	TRBD2	CASSLGGPTYEQYF	TGTGCCAGCAGTTTGGGAGGGCCGACCTACGAGCAGTACTTC
.	TRBV19	11	TRBJ1-2	.	CASSLTYGYTF	TGTGCCAGTAGTTTAACTTATGGCTACACCTTC
once	TRBV5-1	15	TRBJ2-2	.	CASSLYGGPTGELFF	TGCGCCAGCAGCTTGTATGGGGGCCCCACCGGGGAGCTGTTTTTT
few	TRBV7-9	14	TRBJ1-2	TRBD1	CASSHSGTVYGYTF	TGTGCCAGCAGCCACTCCGGGACAGTCTATGGCTACACCTTC
.	TRBV4-2	14	TRBJ2-7	.	CASSPHRGVTEQYF	TGTGCCAGCAGCCCCCACCGGGGAGTAACCGAGCAGTACTTC
.	TRBV30	15	TRBJ2-1	TRBD2	CAWRPLAGDYNEQFF	TGTGCCTGGAGACCTTTAGCGGGGGACTACAATGAGCAGTTCTTC
.	TRBV5-5	14	TRBJ2-3	TRBD2	CASILGLAVNTQYF	TGTGCCAGCATCCTGGGACTAGCGGTAAATACGCAGTATTTT
.	TRBV6-4	15	TRBJ1-2	.	CASSDRPGVGYGYTF	TGTGCCAGCAGTGACCGCCCCGGAGTCGGCTATGGCTACACCTTC
.	TRBV4-1	16	TRBJ1-5	.	CASPHSCMYSNQPQHF	TGCGCCAGCCCGCACTCTTGCATGTATAGCAATCAGCCCCAGCATTTT
.	TRBV6-4	16	TRBJ2-3	TRBD2	CASSPATSPNTDTQYF	TGTGCCAGCTCTCCTGCGACTAGCCCCAACACAGATACGCAGTATTTT
.	TRBV5-1	17	TRBJ2-3	TRBD2	CASSSRVAGGFTDTQYF	TGCGCCAGCAGCTCCCGGGTAGCGGGAGGGTTCACAGATACGCAGTATTTT